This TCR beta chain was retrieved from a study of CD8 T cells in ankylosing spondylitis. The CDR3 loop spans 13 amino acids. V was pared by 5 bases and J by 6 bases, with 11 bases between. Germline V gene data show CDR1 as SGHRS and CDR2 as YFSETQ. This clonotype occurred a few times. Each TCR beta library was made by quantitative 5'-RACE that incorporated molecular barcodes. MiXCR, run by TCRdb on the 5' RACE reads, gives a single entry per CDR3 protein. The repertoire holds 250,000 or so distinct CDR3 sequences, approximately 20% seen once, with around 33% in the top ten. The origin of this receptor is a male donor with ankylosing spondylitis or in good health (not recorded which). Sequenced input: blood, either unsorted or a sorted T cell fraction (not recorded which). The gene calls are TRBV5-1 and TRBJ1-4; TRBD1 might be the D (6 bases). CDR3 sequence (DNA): TGCGCCAGCAGGGCGGGGGCCGATGAAAAACTGTTTTTT. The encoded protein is CASRAGADEKLFF. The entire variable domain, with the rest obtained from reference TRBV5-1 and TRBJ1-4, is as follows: KAGVTQTPRYLIKTRGQQVTLSCSPISGHRSVSWYQQTPGQGLQFLFEYFSETQRNKGNFPGRFSGRQFSNSRSEMNVSTLELGDSALYLCASRAGADEKLFFGSGTQLSVL.